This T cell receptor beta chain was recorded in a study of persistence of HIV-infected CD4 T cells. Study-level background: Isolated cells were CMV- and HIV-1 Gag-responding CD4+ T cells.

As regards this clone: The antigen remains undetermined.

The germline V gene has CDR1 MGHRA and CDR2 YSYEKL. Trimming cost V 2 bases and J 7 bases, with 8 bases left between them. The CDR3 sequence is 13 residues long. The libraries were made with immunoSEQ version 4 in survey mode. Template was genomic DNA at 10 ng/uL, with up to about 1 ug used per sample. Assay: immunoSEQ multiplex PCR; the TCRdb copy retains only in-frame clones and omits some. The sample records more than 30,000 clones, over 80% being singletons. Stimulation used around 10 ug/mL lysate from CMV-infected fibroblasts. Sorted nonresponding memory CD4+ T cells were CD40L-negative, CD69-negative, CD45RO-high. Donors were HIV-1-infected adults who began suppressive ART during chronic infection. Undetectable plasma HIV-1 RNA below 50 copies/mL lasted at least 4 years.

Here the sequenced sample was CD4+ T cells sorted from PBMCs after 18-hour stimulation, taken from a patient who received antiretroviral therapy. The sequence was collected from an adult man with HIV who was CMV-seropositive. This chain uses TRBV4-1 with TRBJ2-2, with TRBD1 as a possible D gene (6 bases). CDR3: CASSQRGSGELFF. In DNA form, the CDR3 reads TGCGCCAGCAGCCAAAGGGGGAGCGGGGAGCTGTTTTTT.